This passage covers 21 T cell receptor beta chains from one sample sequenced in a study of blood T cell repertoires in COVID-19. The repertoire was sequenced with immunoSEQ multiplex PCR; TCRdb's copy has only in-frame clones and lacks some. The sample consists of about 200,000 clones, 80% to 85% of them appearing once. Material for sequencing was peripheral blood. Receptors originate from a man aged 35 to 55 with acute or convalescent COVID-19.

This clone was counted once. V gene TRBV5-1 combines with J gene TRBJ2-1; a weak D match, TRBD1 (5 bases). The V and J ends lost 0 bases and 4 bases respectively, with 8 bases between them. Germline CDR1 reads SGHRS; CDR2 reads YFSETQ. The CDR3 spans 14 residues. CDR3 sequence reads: CASSLGQNYNEQFF. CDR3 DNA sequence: TGCGCCAGCAGCTTGGGACAGAATTACAATGAGCAGTTCTTC.

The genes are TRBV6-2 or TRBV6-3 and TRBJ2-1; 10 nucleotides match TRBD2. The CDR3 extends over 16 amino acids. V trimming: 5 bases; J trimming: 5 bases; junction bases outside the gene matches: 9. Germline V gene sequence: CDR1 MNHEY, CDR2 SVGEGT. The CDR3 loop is CASSNPLAGAHNEQFF. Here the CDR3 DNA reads TGTGCCAGCAGTAACCCCCTAGCGGGAGCACACAATGAGCAGTTCTTC.

The CDR3 reads CASSLAGAGNTIYF. The CDR3 coding sequence is TGTGCCAGCAGCTTAGCGGGGGCTGGAAACACCATATATTTT. The chain recombines TRBV11-2 with TRBJ1-3; possibly TRBD1 for D (5 bases). The CDR3 length is 14 residues. From germline, CDR1 is SGHAT and CDR2 FQNNGV. V lost 1 base and J lost 2, with 6 bases in between.

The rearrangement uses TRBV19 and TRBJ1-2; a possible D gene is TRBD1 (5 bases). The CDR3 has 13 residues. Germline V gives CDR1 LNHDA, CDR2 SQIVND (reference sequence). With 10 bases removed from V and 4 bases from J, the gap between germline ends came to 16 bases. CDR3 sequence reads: CATLGAEIYGYTF. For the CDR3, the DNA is TGTGCCACCCTAGGGGCCGAGATCTATGGCTACACCTTC.

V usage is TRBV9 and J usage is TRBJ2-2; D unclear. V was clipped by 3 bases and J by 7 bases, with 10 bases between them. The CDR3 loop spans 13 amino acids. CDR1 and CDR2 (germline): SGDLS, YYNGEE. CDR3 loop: CASSEAALGELFF. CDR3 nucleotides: TGTGCCAGCAGCGAAGCCGCCCTCGGGGAGCTGTTTTTT. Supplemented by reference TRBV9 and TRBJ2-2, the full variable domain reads DSGVTQTPKHLITATGQRVTLRCSPRSGDLSVYWYQQSLDQGLQFLIQYYNGEERAKGNILERFSAQQFPDLHSELNLSSLELGDSALYFCASSEAALGELFFGEGSRLTVL.

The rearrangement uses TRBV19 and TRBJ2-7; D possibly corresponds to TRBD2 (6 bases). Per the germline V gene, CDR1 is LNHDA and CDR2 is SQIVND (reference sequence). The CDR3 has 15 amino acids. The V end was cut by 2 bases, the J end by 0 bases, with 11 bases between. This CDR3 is CASSIRRGSSYEQYF. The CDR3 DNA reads TGTGCCAGTAGTATAAGGCGGGGCAGCTCCTACGAGCAGTACTTC.

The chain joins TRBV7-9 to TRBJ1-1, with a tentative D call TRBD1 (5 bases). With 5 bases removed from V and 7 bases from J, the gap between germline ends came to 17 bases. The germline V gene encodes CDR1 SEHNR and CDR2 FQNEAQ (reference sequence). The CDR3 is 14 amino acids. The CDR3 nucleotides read TGTGCCAGCAGCCAAAGGGGCGGCTTAGGTGAAGCTTTCTTT. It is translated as CASSQRGGLGEAFF.

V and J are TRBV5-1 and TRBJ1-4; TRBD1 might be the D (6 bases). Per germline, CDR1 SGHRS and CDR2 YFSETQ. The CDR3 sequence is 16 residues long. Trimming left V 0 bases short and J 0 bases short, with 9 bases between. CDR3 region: CASSLGQAPTNEKLFF. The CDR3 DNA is TGCGCCAGCAGCTTGGGACAGGCCCCAACTAATGAAAAACTGTTTTTT.

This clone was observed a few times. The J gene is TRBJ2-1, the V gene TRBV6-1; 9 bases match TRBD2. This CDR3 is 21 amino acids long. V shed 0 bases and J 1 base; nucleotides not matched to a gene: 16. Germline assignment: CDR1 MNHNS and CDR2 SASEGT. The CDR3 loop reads CASSEARGSGREGRSYNEQFF. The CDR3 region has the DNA TGTGCCAGCAGTGAAGCGCGGGGTAGCGGGAGAGAGGGACGTTCCTACAATGAGCAGTTCTTC.

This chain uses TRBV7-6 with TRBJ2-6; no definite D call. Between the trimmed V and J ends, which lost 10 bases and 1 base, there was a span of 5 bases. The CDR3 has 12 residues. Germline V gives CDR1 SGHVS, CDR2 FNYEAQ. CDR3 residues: CATVSGANVLTF. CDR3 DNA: TGTGCCACCGTATCTGGGGCCAACGTCCTGACTTTC.

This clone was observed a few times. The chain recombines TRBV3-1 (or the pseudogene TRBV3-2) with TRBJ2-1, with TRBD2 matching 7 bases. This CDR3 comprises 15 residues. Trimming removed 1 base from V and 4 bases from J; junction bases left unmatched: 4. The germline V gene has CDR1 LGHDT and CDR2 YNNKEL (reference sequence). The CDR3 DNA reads TGTGCCAGCAGCCAAGCCCGGACTAGTTACAATGAGCAGTTCTTC. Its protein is CASSQARTSYNEQFF.

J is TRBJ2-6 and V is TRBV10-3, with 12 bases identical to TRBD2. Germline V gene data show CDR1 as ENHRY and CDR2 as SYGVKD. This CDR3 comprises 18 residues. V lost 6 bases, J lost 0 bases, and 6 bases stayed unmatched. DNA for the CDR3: TGTGCCATCAGGACACTAGCGGGGGGTAGCTCTGGGGCCAACGTCCTGACTTTC. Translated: CAIRTLAGGSSGANVLTF.

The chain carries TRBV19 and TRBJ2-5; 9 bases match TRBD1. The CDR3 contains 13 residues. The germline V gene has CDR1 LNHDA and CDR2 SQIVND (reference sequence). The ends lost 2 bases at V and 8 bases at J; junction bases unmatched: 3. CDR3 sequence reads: CASSITGQGTQYF. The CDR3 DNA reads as TGTGCCAGTAGTATAACGGGACAGGGAACCCAGTACTTC.

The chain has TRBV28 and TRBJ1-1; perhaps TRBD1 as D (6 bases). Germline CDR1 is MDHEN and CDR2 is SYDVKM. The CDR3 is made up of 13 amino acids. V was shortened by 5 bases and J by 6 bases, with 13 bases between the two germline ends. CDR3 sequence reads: CASSPPGVSEAFF. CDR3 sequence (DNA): TGTGCCAGCAGTCCTCCAGGGGTCTCTGAAGCTTTCTTT.

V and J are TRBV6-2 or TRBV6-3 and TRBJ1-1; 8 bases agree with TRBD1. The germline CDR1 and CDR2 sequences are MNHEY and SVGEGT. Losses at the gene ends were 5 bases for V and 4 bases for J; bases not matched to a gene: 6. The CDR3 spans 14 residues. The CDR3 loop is CASSPGGQGTEAFF. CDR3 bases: TGTGCCAGCAGTCCAGGGGGCCAGGGCACTGAAGCTTTCTTT.

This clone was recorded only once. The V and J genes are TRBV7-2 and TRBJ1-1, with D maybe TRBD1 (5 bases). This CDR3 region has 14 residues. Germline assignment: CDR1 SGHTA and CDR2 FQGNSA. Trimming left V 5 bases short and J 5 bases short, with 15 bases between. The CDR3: CASSPAGGGTEAFF. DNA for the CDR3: TGTGCCAGCAGCCCCGCGGGGGGTGGGACTGAAGCTTTCTTT.

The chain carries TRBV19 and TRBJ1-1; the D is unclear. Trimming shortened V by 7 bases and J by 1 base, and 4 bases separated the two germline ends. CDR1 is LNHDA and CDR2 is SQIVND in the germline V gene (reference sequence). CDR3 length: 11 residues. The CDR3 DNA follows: TGTGCCAGTAACTGGAACACTGAAGCTTTCTTT. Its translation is CASNWNTEAFF.

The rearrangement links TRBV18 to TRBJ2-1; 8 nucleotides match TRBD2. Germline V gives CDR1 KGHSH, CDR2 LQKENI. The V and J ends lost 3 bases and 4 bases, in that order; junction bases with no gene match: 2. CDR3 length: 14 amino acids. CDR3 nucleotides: TGTGCCAGCTCACCCGTAGCGGGATACAATGAGCAGTTCTTC. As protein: CASSPVAGYNEQFF.

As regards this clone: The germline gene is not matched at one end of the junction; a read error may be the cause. The CDR3 DNA reads as TGCAGTGCCTTCGGGACTAGCGGGAGGGTCTTC. Its protein is CSAFGTSGRVF. The chain joins TRBV20-1 to TRBJ2-1; 16 positions match TRBD2. The CDR3 contains 11 residues. Germline V gene lookup returns CDR1 DFQATT and CDR2 SNEGSKA (reference sequence).

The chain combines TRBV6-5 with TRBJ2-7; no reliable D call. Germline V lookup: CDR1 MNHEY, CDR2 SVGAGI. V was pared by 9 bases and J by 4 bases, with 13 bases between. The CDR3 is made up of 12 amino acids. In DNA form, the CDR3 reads TGTGCCAGTAGAGGCCCTACGTACGAGCAGTACTTC. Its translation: CASRGPTYEQYF.

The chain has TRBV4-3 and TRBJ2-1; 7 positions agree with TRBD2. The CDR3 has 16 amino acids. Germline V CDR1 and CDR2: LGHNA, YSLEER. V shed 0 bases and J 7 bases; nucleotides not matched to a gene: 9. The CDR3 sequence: CASSQDISGAINEQFF. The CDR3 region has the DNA TGCGCCAGCAGCCAAGATATCAGCGGGGCAATTAATGAGCAGTTCTTC.